This is a list of T cell receptor beta chains from one sample in a study of T cell clones after liver transplantation. Assay used: immunoSEQ multiplex PCR; TCRdb lists only in-frame clones, some missing. In the table there are 50,000 to 60,000 clones, 70% of which are singletons. This specimen was CD4+ T cells from blood, taken at the roughly 15-month timepoint. These receptors all come from a human patient who received a liver transplant. T cells may partly derive from the graft donor. CDR3s include the opening cysteine and the closing phenylalanine or tryptophan. Fields, in order: CDR3 length, clone size, V gene, J gene, D gene, CDR3 DNA, CDR3 protein. D genes are given only for firm matches. Expanded clones get a size class; other rows say once, few or many, or leave the size out.

15	.	TRBV5-6	TRBJ2-3	TRBD1	TGTGCCAGCAGCTTGGGGACAGGATACACAGATACGCAGTATTTT	CASSLGTGYTDTQYF
14	.	TRBV5-4	TRBJ1-2	TRBD1	TGTGCCAGCAGCTATCGGGACAGCTCCTATGGCTACACCTTC	CASSYRDSSYGYTF
13	.	TRBV28	TRBJ1-6	.	TGTGCCAGCAGTTTACCAGGGCTTTCACCCCTCCACTTT	CASSLPGLSPLHF
13	once	TRBV28	TRBJ1-1	.	TGTGCCAGCAGGACGGGGGGGTACACTGAAGCTTTCTTT	CASRTGGYTEAFF
14	.	TRBV7-6	TRBJ1-4	TRBD1	TGTGCCAGCAGCGGCGGGACAGGGATTGAAAAACTGTTTTTT	CASSGGTGIEKLFF
13	once	TRBV11-2	TRBJ1-2	TRBD1	TGTGCCAGCAGCTGGGACAGGGGTTCTGGCTACACCTTC	CASSWDRGSGYTF
14	.	TRBV5-1	TRBJ2-2	.	TGCGCCAGCAGCTTCGGTAGGGAGGCCGGGGAGCTGTTTTTT	CASSFGREAGELFF
16	.	TRBV28	TRBJ2-7	TRBD1	TGTGCCAGCAGTTTCCCGCCGGGACAGGGTTTCTACGAGCAGTACTTC	CASSFPPGQGFYEQYF
11	.	TRBV28	TRBJ2-7	.	TGTGCCAGCAGCCACATCTACGAGCAGTACTTC	CASSHIYEQYF
15	.	TRBV6-5	TRBJ2-6	.	TGTGCCAGCAGTTATACAAGCTCTGGGGCCAACGTCCTGACTTTC	CASSYTSSGANVLTF
13	.	TRBV18	TRBJ2-5	.	TGTGCCAGCTCACTTATAGCTCAAGAGACCCAGTACTTC	CASSLIAQETQYF
13	.	TRBV6-1	TRBJ2-4	.	TGTGCCAGCAGTGAAGACCTGGGAAACATTCAGTACTTC	CASSEDLGNIQYF
18	few	TRBV19	TRBJ2-1	.	TGTGCCAGTAGTCTTTACTCCCTGGGAGCAGAAGGTTGGAATGAGCAGTTCTTC	CASSLYSLGAEGWNEQFF
13	.	TRBV15	TRBJ2-7	TRBD1	TGTGCCACCAGCACACAACAGGGGGGCGAGCAGTACTTC	CATSTQQGGEQYF
16	.	TRBV14	TRBJ2-5	.	TGTGCCAGCAGCCAGTACCGGGAACCCTACCAAGAGACCCAGTACTTC	CASSQYREPYQETQYF
15	.	TRBV6-1	TRBJ2-3	TRBD1	TGTGCCAGCAGTGAGTGGGACAGGGGTACAGATACGCAGTATTTT	CASSEWDRGTDTQYF
12	few	TRBV4-2	TRBJ1-2	.	TGTGCCAGCAGCCAAGATGCCGCCGGCTACACCTTC	CASSQDAAGYTF
13	.	TRBV6-5	TRBJ2-2	.	TGTGCCAGCGCAGACGCGAACACCGGGGAGCTGTTTTTT	CASADANTGELFF
14	.	TRBV6-5	TRBJ1-5	.	TGTGCCAGCAAAACAAGGGGTGGTTTGGAGCCCCAGCATTTT	CASKTRGGLEPQHF
15	.	TRBV10-1	TRBJ2-1	TRBD2	TGCGCCAGCAGTAGAACTAGCGGGAGGGTAAATGAGCAGTTCTTC	CASSRTSGRVNEQFF
15	.	TRBV5-4	TRBJ1-2	.	TGTGCCAGCAGCTTGAACTGGGGGGCGCAGGATGGCTACACCTTC	CASSLNWGAQDGYTF
17	.	TRBV27	TRBJ2-2	TRBD1	TGTGCCAGCAGTTTACCTGCTAGACAGGGGAACACCGGGGAGCTGTTTTTT	CASSLPARQGNTGELFF
15	.	TRBV6-1	TRBJ2-7	TRBD2	TGTGCCAGCACTCTGGGGCGGGGGGTAAAAGGCGAGCAGTACTTC	CASTLGRGVKGEQYF
15	.	TRBV10-3	TRBJ2-1	TRBD1	TGTGCCATCAGCGAAGGACAGGGTTCCTACAATGAGCAGTTCTTC	CAISEGQGSYNEQFF
15	once	TRBV30	TRBJ1-6	.	TGTGCCTGGAGTCGGGGTGGGTCCAATAATTCACCCCTCCACTTT	CAWSRGGSNNSPLHF
13	.	TRBV10-2	TRBJ2-7	TRBD1	TGCGCCAGCCGGGATCCGACAGGGAACGAGCAGTACTTC	CASRDPTGNEQYF
15	once	TRBV11-2	TRBJ1-5	.	TGTGCCAGCAGCTTAGCCGGGGCAGGCAATCAGCCCCAGCATTTT	CASSLAGAGNQPQHF
14	many	TRBV27	TRBJ1-1	.	TGTGCCAGCAGTTTCTCCCAAGTCCATACTGAAGCTTTCTTT	CASSFSQVHTEAFF
15	.	TRBV2	TRBJ2-3	.	TGTGCCAGCAGTGATAGGGGGTGGGGCACAGATACGCAGTATTTT	CASSDRGWGTDTQYF
16	.	TRBV11-2	TRBJ2-7	.	TGTGCCAGCAGCCACGATGGCGGCGGCTACTCCTACGAGCAGTACTTC	CASSHDGGGYSYEQYF
15	.	TRBV11-2	TRBJ1-2	.	TGTGCCAGCAGTGGCCTCGGGGGTTTCAAGAGTGGCTACACCTTC	CASSGLGGFKSGYTF
12	.	TRBV27	TRBJ1-2	.	TGTGCCAGCAAGGGCTGGGGGCATGGCTACACCTTC	CASKGWGHGYTF
13	.	TRBV6-5	TRBJ2-1	.	TGTGCCACGGCCCCTACCCTCTTTCGTGAGCAGTTCTTC	CATAPTLFREQFF
14	.	TRBV10-1	TRBJ2-2	.	TGCGCCAGCAGTGAGTTGCGGGGCACCGGGGAGCTGTTTTTT	CASSELRGTGELFF
15	few	TRBV25-1	TRBJ2-3	.	TGTGCCAGCAGTGGAGGGGGTAGGGGGGCAGATACGCAGTATTTT	CASSGGGRGADTQYF
15	.	TRBV7-2	TRBJ2-1	TRBD2	TGTGCCAGCAGCTTTACTAGCGGGTCCCACAATGAGCAGTTCTTC	CASSFTSGSHNEQFF
16	.	TRBV28	TRBJ1-6	.	TGTGCCAGCAGTCCCTCCTCAAAGGGGTATAATTCACCCCTCCACTTT	CASSPSSKGYNSPLHF
14	.	TRBV6-6	TRBJ2-1	TRBD2	TGTGCCAGCACCACGAGCGGGGGGTACAATGAGCAGTTCTTC	CASTTSGGYNEQFF
14	.	TRBV18	TRBJ1-3	.	TGTGCCAGCTCCCCGGGACTAGGCGAAAACACCATATATTTT	CASSPGLGENTIYF
13	.	TRBV28	TRBJ1-2	TRBD1	TGTGCCAGCAGTCTACAGGGGGCTGATGGCTACACCTTC	CASSLQGADGYTF
12	many	TRBV7-9	TRBJ2-7	.	TGTGCCAGCGGGGATGGGTCCTACGAGCAGTACTTC	CASGDGSYEQYF
13	.	TRBV2	TRBJ1-2	.	TGTGCCAGCAGTGTCGTCGGGACCGATGGCTACACCTTC	CASSVVGTDGYTF
14	many	TRBV7-8	TRBJ1-6	TRBD1	TGTGCCAGCAACTTGGGACAGGACTATTCACCCCTCCACTTT	CASNLGQDYSPLHF
20	.	TRBV4-2	TRBJ2-3	TRBD2	TGTGCCAGCAGCCAAGATATGAGTACTAGCGGGGGGGTATACACAGATACGCAGTATTTT	CASSQDMSTSGGVYTDTQYF
15	.	TRBV9	TRBJ1-2	TRBD1	TGTGCCAGCAGCGCGGGACAGGGGGAAGGCTATGGCTACACCTTC	CASSAGQGEGYGYTF
14	.	TRBV2	TRBJ2-3	.	TGTGCCAGCAGTGAAATGGCTGACACAGATACGCAGTATTTT	CASSEMADTDTQYF
14	.	TRBV10-3	TRBJ1-2	TRBD1	TGTGCCAGTACCCGGGACAGGGAGTCTTATGGCTACACCTTC	CASTRDRESYGYTF
16	few	TRBV5-4	TRBJ2-3	TRBD2	TGTGCCAGCAGCTTGGGGCGGGAGGATGGCACAGATACGCAGTATTTT	CASSLGREDGTDTQYF